These 30 T cell receptor beta chains were all obtained from the same sample, sequenced in a study of CD8+CD57+ T cells in acquired aplastic anemia. The TCR beta profiling, which covered VDJ combination and CDR3 sequence, was carried out using genomic DNA as the template. TCRdb re-called the reads through MiXCR, storing one row per CDR3 protein. This table has roughly 160,000 distinct CDR3 sequences, around 60% appearing once. Sequences were obtained from sorted CD4+, CD8+, or CD8+CD57+ T cells (not recorded which) from PBMCs. The receptors were gathered from a human donor in good health.

V gene TRBV9 combines with J gene TRBJ2-5, with 12 bases aligning to TRBD2. Germline values: CDR1 SGDLS, CDR2 YYNGEE. Unmatched junction bases numbered 9, after V lost 4 bases and J lost 5 bases. CDR3 length equals 16 residues. CDR3 nucleotides: TGTGCCAGCAGCCCCACTAGCGGGGGGACGGGCGAGACCCAGTACTTC. This encodes CASSPTSGGTGETQYF.

This chain connects TRBV10-3 to TRBJ2-1, with TRBD2 matching 14 bases. Germline V CDR1 and CDR2: ENHRY, SYGVKD. CDR3 length: 20 residues. V was pared by 4 bases and J by 5 bases, with 16 bases of the junction left unmatched. For the CDR3, the DNA is TGTGCCATCAGTGGGGGAGACGGACTAGCGGGAGGTGGATTCGACAATGAGCAGTTCTTC. This codes for CAISGGDGLAGGGFDNEQFF.

The genes are TRBV7-2 and TRBJ2-7, with D perhaps TRBD1 (5 bases). CDR1 is SGHTA and CDR2 is FQGNSA in the germline V gene. The CDR3 contains 14 residues. With 4 bases removed from V and 2 bases from J, the gap between germline ends came to 12 bases. CDR3 protein: CASSSFAGTYEQYF. The CDR3 region has the DNA TGTGCCAGCAGCTCCTTTGCAGGGACCTACGAGCAGTACTTC.

The chain recombines TRBV10-1 with TRBJ2-1; possible D gene TRBD1, 6 bases. The V and J ends lost 0 bases and 5 bases respectively, with 11 bases between them. This CDR3 is 15 amino acids long. In germline, CDR1 is WNHNN, CDR2 SYGVQD (reference sequence). The CDR3 DNA sequence: TGCGCCAGCAGTGAGTCGGGGGCACCGCACAATGAGCAGTTCTTC. This codes for CASSESGAPHNEQFF.

J is TRBJ2-2 and V is TRBV6-4; D may match TRBD1 or TRBD2 (6 bases each). The CDR3 runs to 16 residues. CDR1 MRHNA and CDR2 SNTAGT come from the germline V gene. Trimming took 0 bases from V and 6 from J, leaving 14 bases between them. The CDR3 sequence: CASSDSIGGSAGELFF. CDR3 in DNA: TGTGCCAGCAGTGACTCGATAGGGGGGTCGGCCGGGGAGCTGTTTTTT.

V usage is TRBV2 and J usage is TRBJ1-6; TRBD1 matches at 10 bases. After removal of 7 bases from V and 10 bases from J, the junction contained 10 bases not matched to a gene. CDR1 SNHLY and CDR2 FYNNEI come from the germline V gene. This CDR3 is built from 15 residues. The CDR3 region has the DNA TGTGCCAGCACTAAGGGACAGGGGTTAGGATCACCCCTCCACTTT. Translated: CASTKGQGLGSPLHF.

The rearrangement links TRBV7-2 to TRBJ2-7; D gene ambiguous. Looked up from germline, CDR1 is SGHTA and CDR2 is FQGNSA. This CDR3 is 14 amino acids long. Trimming removed 6 bases at V and 2 bases at J, with 14 bases between. In nucleotides, the CDR3 is TGTGCCAGCAGTCCTCTTGTTGTTCCCTACGAGCAGTACTTC. Residues: CASSPLVVPYEQYF.

This clonotype was counted between two and nine times. V usage is TRBV19 and J usage is TRBJ2-2; the D call may be TRBD1 or TRBD2 (5 bases each). CDR3 length: 14 residues. CDR1 LNHDA and CDR2 SQIVND come from the germline V gene (reference sequence). V gave up 6 bases and J gave up 2 bases, with 10 bases separating them. CDR3 in DNA: TGTGCCAGTAGCCGGGACGCAAACACCGGGGAGCTGTTTTTT. Protein: CASSRDANTGELFF.

This clonotype was seen just once. The chain links TRBV5-1 to TRBJ2-7, with 11 bases aligning to TRBD1. Gene TRBJ2-5 matches the end of the DNA better, so the J call may be wrong. The germline V gene encodes CDR1 SGHRS and CDR2 YFSETQ. The CDR3 is made up of 16 amino acids. The CDR3 nucleotides read TGCGCCAGCAGCTCCGGGGACAGGGGGACCTCCGAGACCCAGTACTTC. Protein sequence: CASSSGDRGTSETQYF.

This clonotype was observed at least ten times. The chain has TRBV24-1 and TRBJ1-2; D remains unclear. The CDR3 sequence is 16 residues long. CDR1 and CDR2 (germline): KGHDR, SFDVKD. V gave up 3 bases and J gave up 7 bases, with 20 bases separating them. The DNA for the CDR3 is TGTGCCACCAGTGATCCCAAGGACGGAATGGGAGGTGGCTACACCTTC. Translation gives CATSDPKDGMGGGYTF.

The J gene is TRBJ2-5, the V gene TRBV7-2; D possibly corresponds to TRBD2 (6 bases). V shed 6 bases and J shed 1 base, with 12 bases lying between them. Germline CDR1 reads SGHTA; CDR2 reads FQGNSA. The length of the CDR3 is 14 residues. The DNA of the CDR3 is TGTGCCAGCAGGGAAACCGGGGGCCAAGAGACCCAGTACTTC. Amino acids: CASRETGGQETQYF.

This chain links TRBV24-1 with TRBJ2-7; 9 positions agree with TRBD2. V was clipped by 2 bases and J by 5 bases; unmatched bases: 9. In germline, CDR1 is KGHDR, CDR2 SFDVKD. This CDR3 is built from 16 residues. CDR3 amino acids: CATSDSRREGRDEQYF. The CDR3 coding sequence is TGTGCCACCAGTGATTCACGGCGGGAGGGCAGAGACGAGCAGTACTTC.

In this sample, this clonotype turned up once. Being one base from a much bigger clone, this may be a read error. The chain recombines TRBV6-6 with TRBJ1-2, with D tentatively TRBD1 (5 bases). V was cut by 2 bases and J by 6 bases, with 13 bases left in between. CDR3 size: 14 residues. Germline lookup yields CDR1 MNHNY and CDR2 SVGAGI (reference sequence). The CDR3 sequence is CASSYGPLGDGYTF. In DNA form, the CDR3 reads TGTGCCAGCAGTTACGGCCCCCTGGGGGATGGCTACACCTTC.

V and J are TRBV7-9 and TRBJ1-5, with D maybe TRBD1 (6 bases). In germline, CDR1 is SEHNR, CDR2 FQNEAQ (reference sequence). This CDR3 is 15 amino acids long. V was shortened by 2 bases and J by 4 bases, with 12 bases between the two germline ends. The chain's CDR3 is CASSLTAGENQPQHF. DNA for the CDR3: TGTGCCAGCAGCTTAACGGCAGGGGAGAATCAGCCCCAGCATTTT. Variable domain in full (rest from reference TRBV7-9 and TRBJ1-5): DTGVSQNPRHKITKRGQNVTFRCDPISEHNRLYWYRQTLGQGPEFLTYFQNEAQLEKSRLLSDRFSAERPKGSFSTLEIQRTEQGDSAMYLCASSLTAGENQPQHFGDGTRLSIL.

The chain recombines TRBV20-1 with TRBJ2-7, with 9 bases matching TRBD1. This CDR3 has 15 residues. The germline V gene has CDR1 DFQATT and CDR2 SNEGSKA (reference sequence). V lost 3 bases, J lost 3 bases, and 9 bases stayed unmatched. The CDR3 bases are TGCAGTGCTAGTGACAGGGGGGGGGGCCTCTACGAGCAGTACTTC. It codes for CSASDRGGGLYEQYF.

The rearrangement links TRBV5-1 to TRBJ2-1; the D is unclear. Germline V gives CDR1 SGHRS, CDR2 YFSETQ. The CDR3 sequence is 14 residues long. V lost 7 bases, J lost 1 base, and 12 bases lay in between. CDR3 bases: TGCGCCAGCGGGCAGGACCAATCCTACAATGAGCAGTTCTTC. The encoded protein is CASGQDQSYNEQFF.

This clonotype was picked up many times. The junction and the germline gene differ at one end; a read error may be behind it. The chain employs TRBV7-2 and TRBJ1-3; D is possibly TRBD1 (5 bases). The germline V gene has CDR1 SGHTA and CDR2 FQGNSA. This CDR3 is built from 16 residues. The chain's CDR3 is CAGSLLAGGSGNTIYF. DNA for the CDR3: TGTGCCGGCAGCCTCTTGGCGGGGGGCTCTGGAAACACCATATATTTT.

This clonotype occurred a few times. V usage is TRBV7-6 and J usage is TRBJ2-2; D may be TRBD2 (6 bases). In germline, CDR1 is SGHVS, CDR2 FNYEAQ. Trimming removed 9 bases at V and 2 bases at J, with 10 bases between. There are 13 residues in the CDR3. The CDR3 loop is CASGGLNTGELFF. The CDR3, as DNA: TGTGCCAGTGGGGGACTTAACACCGGGGAGCTGTTTTTT. The full variable domain, completed using reference TRBV7-6 and TRBJ2-2, is GAGVSQSPRYKVTKRGQDVALRCDPISGHVSLYWYRQALGQGPEFLTYFNYEAQQDKSGLPNDRFSAERPEGSISTLTIQRTEQRDSAMYRCASGGLNTGELFFGEGSRLTVL.

The J gene is TRBJ1-4, the V gene TRBV7-6; no reliable D call. Trimming removed 1 base from V and 7 bases from J, with 13 bases in between. The CDR3 sequence is 15 residues long. Looked up from germline, CDR1 is SGHVS and CDR2 is FNYEAQ. The CDR3 sequence: CASSLEVGIGEKLFF. CDR3 in DNA: TGTGCCAGCAGCTTAGAGGTGGGAATCGGTGAAAAACTGTTTTTT.

The CDR3 DNA reads TGTGCCAGCAGCGCTCAACCAAGCAACATTCAGTACTTC. Protein: CASSAQPSNIQYF. The chain couples TRBV7-3 to TRBJ2-4; D gene ambiguous. V was pared by 5 bases and J by 7 bases, with 12 bases between. The CDR3 sequence is 13 residues long. CDR1 SGHTA and CDR2 FQGTGA come from the germline V gene.

The chain is built from TRBV6-5 and TRBJ1-4; D is undetermined. Germline V lookup: CDR1 MNHEY, CDR2 SVGAGI. Trimming removed 5 bases at V and 6 bases at J, with 19 bases between. This CDR3 region has 16 residues. CDR3 nucleotides: TGTGCCAGCAGTGAATATATGGGTGGGGAGGATGAAAAACTGTTTTTT. Translating it yields CASSEYMGGEDEKLFF.

V usage is TRBV10-2 and J usage is TRBJ2-7, with unresolved D. This CDR3 spans 15 amino acids. V was clipped by 6 bases and J by 0 bases, with 15 bases between them. The germline V gene has CDR1 WSHSY and CDR2 SAAADI. The CDR3 spells CASSSGGYGSYEQYF. The CDR3 nucleotides are TGCGCCAGCAGCTCGGGTGGCTATGGCTCCTACGAGCAGTACTTC.

DNA for the CDR3: TGTGCCAGTAGTATCCTGTTCGGGGGGGGGAATCAGCCCCAGCATTTT. Protein product: CASSILFGGGNQPQHF. This chain joins TRBV19 and TRBJ1-5; D might be TRBD1 (5 bases). The CDR3 consists of 16 residues. Looked up from germline, CDR1 is LNHDA and CDR2 is SQIVND (reference sequence). The V end was cut by 3 bases, the J end by 4 bases, with 16 bases between.

This clonotype showed up just a few times. With a much larger clone just one base away, this may be a read error. The chain combines TRBV11-2 with TRBJ2-7, with 7 bases aligning to TRBD1. The CDR3 length is 13 residues. Germline V CDR1 and CDR2: SGHAT, FQNNGV. Trimming removed 8 bases from V and 9 bases from J; junction bases left unmatched: 13. The chain's CDR3 is CASGYGTTGLQYF. As DNA, the CDR3 is TGTGCCAGCGGCTACGGCACGACAGGGTTGCAGTACTTC.

The rearrangement joins TRBV7-9 to TRBJ2-7; TRBD2 aligns across 12 bases. This CDR3 region has 14 residues. Per the germline V gene, CDR1 is SEHNR and CDR2 is FQNEAQ (reference sequence). J was trimmed by 9 bases and V by 1 base; bases with no gene match: 4. Here the CDR3 reads CASSLGLAGGLQYF. For the CDR3, the DNA is TGTGCCAGCAGCTTAGGGCTAGCGGGAGGGTTGCAGTACTTC.

The rearrangement links TRBV27 to TRBJ1-1; perhaps TRBD1 as D (5 bases). CDR1 is MNHEY, CDR2 SMNVEV, per germline (reference sequence). This CDR3 is 15 amino acids long. V was trimmed by 4 bases and J by 1 base, leaving 13 bases between them. The chain's CDR3 is CASSSQSRGNTEAFF. The CDR3 DNA reads as TGTGCCAGCAGTTCTCAGTCGAGGGGGAACACTGAAGCTTTCTTT.

Here the CDR3 reads CASSPGTVGAYEQYF. DNA for the CDR3: TGTGCCAGCAGCCCAGGGACAGTTGGGGCGTACGAGCAGTACTTC. This chain joins TRBV7-3 and TRBJ2-7; 7 bases line up with TRBD1. Looked up from germline, CDR1 is SGHTA and CDR2 is FQGTGA. Germline trimming cut 5 bases from V and 4 bases from J; bases unmatched to any gene: 11. CDR3 length: 15 residues.

This clonotype has ten or more counts. CDR3 sequence (DNA): TGTGCTATCTGGTGGGGCAATGAGCAGTTCTTC. As protein: CAIWWGNEQFF. V usage is TRBV7-7 and J usage is TRBJ2-1; D gene uncertain. The CDR3 has 11 amino acids. In germline, CDR1 is SSHAT, CDR2 FNYEAQ (reference sequence).

The genes are TRBV6-1 and TRBJ1-2; unclear D gene. CDR1 MNHNS and CDR2 SASEGT come from the germline V gene. CDR3 length equals 13 residues. Trimming pared 2 bases from V and 7 bases from J, leaving 11 bases between. In nucleotides, the CDR3 is TGTGCCAGCAGTGAAATGGAAGGGCTTGGCTACACCTTC. This translates into CASSEMEGLGYTF.

This clonotype appeared many times. The chain is built from TRBV2 and TRBJ2-5, with 8 nucleotides matching TRBD2. CDR3 size: 15 residues. Germline CDR1 SNHLY, CDR2 FYNNEI. The J segment lost 2 bases and the V segment lost 1 base, leaving 3 bases of the junction unmatched. Here the CDR3 DNA reads TGTGCCAGCAGTGAAGATTCTAGCGGGCAAGAGACCCAGTACTTC. Its protein is CASSEDSSGQETQYF.